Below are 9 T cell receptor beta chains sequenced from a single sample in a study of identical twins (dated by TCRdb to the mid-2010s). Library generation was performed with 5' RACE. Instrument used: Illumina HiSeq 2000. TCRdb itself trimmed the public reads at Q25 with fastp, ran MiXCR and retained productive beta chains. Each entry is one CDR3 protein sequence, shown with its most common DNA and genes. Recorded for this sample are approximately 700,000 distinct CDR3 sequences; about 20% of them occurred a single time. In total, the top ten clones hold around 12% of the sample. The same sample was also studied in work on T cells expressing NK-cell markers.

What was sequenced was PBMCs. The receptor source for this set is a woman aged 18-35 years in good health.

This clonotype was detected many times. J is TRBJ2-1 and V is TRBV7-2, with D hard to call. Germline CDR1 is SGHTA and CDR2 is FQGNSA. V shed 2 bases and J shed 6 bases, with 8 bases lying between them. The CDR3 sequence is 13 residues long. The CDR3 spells CASSLFPFNEQFF. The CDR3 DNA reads TGTGCCAGCAGCTTATTCCCTTTCAATGAGCAGTTCTTC.

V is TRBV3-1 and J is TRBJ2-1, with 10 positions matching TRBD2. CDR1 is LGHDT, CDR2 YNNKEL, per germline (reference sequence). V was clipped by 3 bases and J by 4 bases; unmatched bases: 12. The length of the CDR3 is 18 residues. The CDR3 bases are TGTGCCAGCAGCCAGGAAAGCGGGAGGGCCGGGGGGTACAATGAGCAGTTCTTC. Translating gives CASSQESGRAGGYNEQFF.

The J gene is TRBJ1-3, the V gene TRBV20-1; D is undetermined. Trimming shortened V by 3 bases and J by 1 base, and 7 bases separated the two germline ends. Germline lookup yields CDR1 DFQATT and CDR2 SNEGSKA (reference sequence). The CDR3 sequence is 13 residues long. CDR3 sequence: CSASQGSGNTIYF. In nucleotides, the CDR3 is TGCAGTGCTAGTCAAGGTTCTGGAAACACCATATATTTT.

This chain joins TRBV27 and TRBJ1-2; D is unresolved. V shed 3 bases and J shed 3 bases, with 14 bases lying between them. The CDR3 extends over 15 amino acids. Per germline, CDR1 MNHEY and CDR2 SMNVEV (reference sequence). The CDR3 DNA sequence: TGTGCCAGCAGTTTTAGTTCCCCCGTCGACTATGGCTACACCTTC. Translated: CASSFSSPVDYGYTF.

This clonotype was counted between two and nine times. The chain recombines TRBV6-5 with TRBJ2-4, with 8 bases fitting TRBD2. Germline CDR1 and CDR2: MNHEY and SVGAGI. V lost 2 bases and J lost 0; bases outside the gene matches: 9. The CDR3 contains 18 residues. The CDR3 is CASSYGPGLEEAKNIQYF. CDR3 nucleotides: TGTGCCAGCAGTTACGGACCGGGACTAGAAGAAGCCAAAAACATTCAGTACTTC.

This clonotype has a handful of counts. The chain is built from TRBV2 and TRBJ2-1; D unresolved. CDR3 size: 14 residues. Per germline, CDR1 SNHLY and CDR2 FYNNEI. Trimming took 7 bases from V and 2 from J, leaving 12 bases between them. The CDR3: CASTLAGPYNEQFF. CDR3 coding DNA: TGTGCCAGCACGTTGGCAGGCCCCTACAATGAGCAGTTCTTC.

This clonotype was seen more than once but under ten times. In DNA form, the CDR3 reads TGTGCCAGCAGCCTTGGGGGGATAGCAAGCCATGAGCAGTTCTTC. It encodes CASSLGGIASHEQFF. This chain joins TRBV5-5 and TRBJ2-1, with a tentative D call TRBD2 (6 bases). Germline assignment: CDR1 SGHKS and CDR2 YYEKEE (reference sequence). The CDR3 is made up of 15 amino acids. Between the trimmed V and J ends, which lost 4 bases and 8 bases, there was a span of 19 bases.

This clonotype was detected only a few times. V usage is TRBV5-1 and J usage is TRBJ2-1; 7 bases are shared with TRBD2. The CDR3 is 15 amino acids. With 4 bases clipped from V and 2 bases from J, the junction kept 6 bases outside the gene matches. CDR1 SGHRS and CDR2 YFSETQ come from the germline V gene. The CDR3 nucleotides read TGCGCCAGCAGCGCGACTAGCTTTACCTACAATGAGCAGTTCTTC. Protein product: CASSATSFTYNEQFF.

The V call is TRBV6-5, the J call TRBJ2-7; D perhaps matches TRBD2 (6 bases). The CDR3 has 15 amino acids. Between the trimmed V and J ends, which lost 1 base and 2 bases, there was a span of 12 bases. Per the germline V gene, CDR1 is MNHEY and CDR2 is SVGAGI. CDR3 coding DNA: TGTGCCAGCAGTTACTTAGGGACTGGCCCCTACGAGCAGTACTTC. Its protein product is CASSYLGTGPYEQYF.